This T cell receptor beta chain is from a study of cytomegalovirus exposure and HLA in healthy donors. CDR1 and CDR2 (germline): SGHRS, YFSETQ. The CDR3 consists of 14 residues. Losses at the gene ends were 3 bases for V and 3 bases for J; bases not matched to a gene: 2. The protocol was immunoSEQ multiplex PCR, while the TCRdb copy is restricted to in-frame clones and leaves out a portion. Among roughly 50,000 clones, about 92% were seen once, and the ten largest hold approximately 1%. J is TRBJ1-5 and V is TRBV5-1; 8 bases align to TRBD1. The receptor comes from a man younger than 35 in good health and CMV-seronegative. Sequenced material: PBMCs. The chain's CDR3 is CASSSGQANQPQHF. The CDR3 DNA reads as TGCGCCAGCAGCTCGGGACAGGCCAATCAGCCCCAGCATTTT. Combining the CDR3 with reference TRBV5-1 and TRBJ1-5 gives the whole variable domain KAGVTQTPRYLIKTRGQQVTLSCSPISGHRSVSWYQQTPGQGLQFLFEYFSETQRNKGNFPGRFSGRQFSNSRSEMNVSTLELGDSALYLCASSSGQANQPQHFGDGTRLSIL.